The 30 T cell receptor beta chains given below trace back to one sample, sequenced in a study of cytomegalovirus exposure and HLA in healthy donors (dated by TCRdb to 2015 to 2018). The library was generated by the immunoSEQ multiplex PCR assay. The multiplex PCR relied on a mix of 60 forward primers for TCR Vbeta segments and 13 reverse primers for TCR Jbeta segments. TCRdb provides this immuneACCESS table in a form limited to in-frame rearrangements. Some clones are lacking; in checked studies, under half of them reflect an unresolved V gene, and why the rest are absent is not known. Counted in this sample were fewer than 95,000 clones; approximately 80% of them appeared once. The top ten clones comprise 2% to 2.5% of the sample. Sequenced sample: PBMCs. The receptors were gathered from a man younger than 35 in good health and CMV-seronegative.

The chain combines TRBV30 with TRBJ1-2, with D possibly being TRBD1 (6 bases). V was shortened by 1 base and J by 7 bases, with 13 bases between the two germline ends. CDR1 and CDR2 (germline): GTSNPN, SVGIG (reference sequence). The length of the CDR3 is 13 residues. CDR3 amino acids: CAWSALTGSGYTF. CDR3 DNA: TGTGCCTGGAGTGCCCTTACAGGGTCTGGCTACACCTTC.

The rearrangement links TRBV7-3 to TRBJ2-3; 11 nucleotides line up with TRBD2. This CDR3 has 14 amino acids. Germline values: CDR1 SGHTA, CDR2 FQGTGA. V gave up 5 bases and J gave up 9 bases; unmatched junction bases: 7. The CDR3 DNA reads as TGTGCCAGCAGCCGGGGGACTAGCGGAGCCACGCAGTATTTT. Translated, it gives CASSRGTSGATQYF.

This chain links TRBV7-3 with TRBJ2-3; D is uncertain. This CDR3 is built from 14 residues. The germline V and J ends were trimmed by 0 bases and 6 bases, with 10 bases remaining between them. Germline CDR1 and CDR2: SGHTA and FQGTGA. CDR3 nucleotides: TGTGCCAGCAGCTTAACTCCTGGAGTGGATACGCAGTATTTT. Its translation: CASSLTPGVDTQYF.

The J gene is TRBJ2-5, the V gene TRBV5-1; 11 positions agree with TRBD2. V shed 5 bases, J shed 2 bases, and the junction held 5 bases outside the gene matches. The CDR3 extends over 15 amino acids. Germline CDR1 and CDR2: SGHRS and YFSETQ. The CDR3 here is CASREASGGQETQYF. The CDR3 DNA follows: TGCGCCAGCAGGGAGGCTAGCGGGGGGCAAGAGACCCAGTACTTC.

This clone was seen just once. The chain employs TRBV5-1 and TRBJ2-5; 8 bases fit TRBD2. The CDR3 runs to 13 residues. CDR1 and CDR2 from the germline V gene are SGHRS and YFSETQ. Unmatched junction bases numbered 4, after V lost 5 bases and J lost 4 bases. The DNA of the CDR3 is TGCGCCAGCAGACCGGGGGGGGGAGAGACCCAGTACTTC. Protein product: CASRPGGGETQYF.

This clone was seen a handful of times. The rearrangement joins TRBV6-1 to TRBJ2-3, with D perhaps TRBD2 (6 bases). The CDR3 is 16 residues long. V dropped 0 bases and J dropped 6 bases, with 16 bases sitting between them. Germline V gene lookup returns CDR1 MNHNS and CDR2 SASEGT. The CDR3 coding sequence is TGTGCCAGCAGTGAAGCGGGCGGTCGCGGGGCGGATACGCAGTATTTT. Residues: CASSEAGGRGADTQYF.

The rearrangement uses TRBV2 and TRBJ1-6; 8 bases map to TRBD1. CDR1 and CDR2 (germline): SNHLY, FYNNEI. Trimming cost V 6 bases and J 9 bases; bases outside gene matches: 10. This CDR3 has 15 residues. The CDR3 DNA sequence: TGTGCCAGCAGACCGGACAGGGCTTCTTTTTCACCCCTCCACTTT. Its translation is CASRPDRASFSPLHF.

The chain carries TRBV25-1 and TRBJ1-2; 9 bases are a match to TRBD1. The CDR3 sequence is 14 residues long. CDR1 MGHDK and CDR2 SYGVNS come from the germline V gene. Losses at the gene ends were 6 bases for V and 4 bases for J; bases not matched to a gene: 6. CDR3 sequence (DNA): TGTGCCAGCAGCCTCGGACAGGGGTTCTATGGCTACACCTTC. Protein product: CASSLGQGFYGYTF.

The chain employs TRBV5-1 and TRBJ1-2; 7 bases match TRBD1. V lost 4 bases and J lost 3; bases outside the gene matches: 6. Germline CDR1 is SGHRS and CDR2 is YFSETQ. This CDR3 contains 14 residues. The CDR3 here is CASSLGQDHYGYTF. The DNA of the CDR3 is TGCGCCAGCAGCCTCGGACAGGACCACTATGGCTACACCTTC.

In regard to this clone: The junction departs from the called germline gene at one end, perhaps through a read error. V usage is TRBV6-4 and J usage is TRBJ1-2, with 10 bases lining up with TRBD1. CDR1 MRHNA and CDR2 SNTAGT come from the germline V gene. This CDR3 comprises 15 residues. Here the CDR3 DNA reads TGTGCCAGCAGTGACGACAGGGGGCCTAACCATGGCTACACCTTC. Protein: CASSDDRGPNHGYTF.

V gene TRBV10-3 combines with J gene TRBJ2-2; 10 positions match TRBD1. V lost 6 bases to trimming and J lost 6 bases; unmatched junction nucleotides: 4. The CDR3 extends over 14 amino acids. The germline V gene has CDR1 ENHRY and CDR2 SYGVKD. CDR3 residues: CAIRATGGAGELFF. Here the CDR3 DNA reads TGTGCCATCAGAGCGACAGGGGGCGCCGGGGAGCTGTTTTTT.

The genes are TRBV2 and TRBJ2-3, with 11 bases identical to TRBD2. V lost 5 bases and J lost 2; bases outside the gene matches: 3. The CDR3 is made up of 15 amino acids. CDR1 is SNHLY and CDR2 is FYNNEI in the germline V gene. The CDR3 loop is CASSQLAGATDTQYF. The CDR3 DNA sequence: TGTGCCAGCAGTCAACTAGCGGGGGCCACAGATACGCAGTATTTT.

The chain recombines TRBV11-3 with TRBJ1-2; 9 bases are a match to TRBD1. The CDR3 totals 14 residues. CDR1 and CDR2 from the germline V gene are SGHNT and YENEEA. With V trimmed by 0 bases and J by 6 bases, 2 bases remained unmatched. The CDR3, as DNA: TGTGCCAGCAGCTTAGACAGGACAGGGGATGGCTACACCTTC. Translated, it gives CASSLDRTGDGYTF.

The chain combines TRBV4-2 with TRBJ2-7, with D maybe TRBD1 (5 bases). The CDR3 is 16 residues long. The germline gives CDR1 LGHNA, CDR2 YNFKEQ. The V end lost 3 bases, the J end lost 0 bases, and 15 bases lay between the germline ends. The CDR3 sequence is CASSHQTREISYEQYF. In nucleotides, the CDR3 is TGTGCCAGCAGCCACCAAACCAGGGAAATCTCCTACGAGCAGTACTTC.

The chain has TRBV2 and TRBJ1-2; perhaps TRBD1 as D (6 bases). The CDR3 has 12 residues. Germline-derived CDR1 and CDR2 are SNHLY and FYNNEI. V lost 6 bases to trimming and J lost 6 bases, with 11 bases between them. The DNA of the CDR3 is TGTGCCAGCAGCCCACAGGGTCATGGCTACACCTTC. It yields the protein CASSPQGHGYTF.

The chain joins TRBV19 to TRBJ2-5; 9 nucleotides agree with TRBD2. Germline CDR1 reads LNHDA; CDR2 reads SQIVND (reference sequence). The V segment lost 5 bases and the J segment 7 bases; nucleotides outside the gene matches: 8. This CDR3 is 14 amino acids long. The CDR3 sequence: CASSRSGGRGTQYF. CDR3 nucleotide sequence: TGTGCCAGTAGTCGTAGCGGGGGCCGGGGGACCCAGTACTTC.

The gene calls are TRBV6-4 and TRBJ1-2, with a tentative D call TRBD1 (5 bases). The V end lost 4 bases, the J end lost 0 bases, and 15 bases lay between the germline ends. Germline V lookup: CDR1 MRHNA, CDR2 SNTAGT. This CDR3 contains 16 residues. CDR3 protein: CASSVLNRTPNYGYTF. Written as DNA, the CDR3 is TGTGCCAGCAGTGTTCTTAACAGGACACCTAACTATGGCTACACCTTC.

CDR3 region: CASSGDSPVTGELFF. In DNA form, the CDR3 reads TGCGCCAGCAGCGGGGACAGCCCTGTGACCGGGGAGCTGTTTTTT. The chain uses TRBV5-1 and TRBJ2-2, with 7 bases that match TRBD1. Per the germline V gene, CDR1 is SGHRS and CDR2 is YFSETQ. The CDR3 totals 15 residues. V lost 4 bases to trimming and J lost 5 bases; unmatched junction nucleotides: 8.

The chain combines TRBV6-4 with TRBJ2-7; D might be TRBD2 (5 bases). The germline V gene encodes CDR1 MRHNA and CDR2 SNTAGT. V was clipped by 5 bases and J by 2 bases, with 13 bases between them. This CDR3 has 14 amino acids. DNA for the CDR3: TGTGCCAGCAGTCTTGAGGGTGATACCTACGAGCAGTACTTC. It is translated as CASSLEGDTYEQYF.

To note about this clone: Sequence at one end of the junction differs from germline and may be a read error. This chain uses TRBV18 with TRBJ1-3; D ambiguous. The CDR3 has 14 residues. Germline V gene lookup returns CDR1 KGHSH and CDR2 LQKENI. The CDR3 sequence is CASSPTKGGNTIYF. In DNA, the CDR3 is TGTGCCAGCTCACCCACTAAAGGTGGAAACACTATATATTTT. The whole variable domain, filled in from reference TRBV18 and TRBJ1-3, reads NAGVMQNPRHLVRRRGQEARLRCSPMKGHSHVYWYRQLPEEGLKFMVYLQKENIIDESGMPKERFSAEFPKEGPSILRIQQVVRGDSAAYFCASSPTKGGNTIYFGEGSWLTVV.

The rearrangement joins TRBV9 to TRBJ2-7; D is perhaps TRBD1 (6 bases). Germline V gene lookup returns CDR1 SGDLS and CDR2 YYNGEE. Trimming shortened V by 3 bases and J by 1 base, and 8 bases separated the two germline ends. CDR3 length: 13 residues. This CDR3 reads CASSAGVSYEQYF. DNA for the CDR3: TGTGCCAGCAGCGCAGGGGTTTCCTACGAGCAGTACTTC.

The genes are TRBV18 and TRBJ2-7, with D possibly TRBD2 on 6 matching bases. This CDR3 is 12 amino acids long. In germline, CDR1 is KGHSH, CDR2 LQKENI. Trimming shortened V by 2 bases and J by 5 bases, and 7 bases separated the two germline ends. CDR3 amino acids: CASSPAGHEQYF. CDR3 sequence (DNA): TGTGCCAGCTCACCAGCGGGGCACGAGCAGTACTTC.

This clone was detected only a few times. V is TRBV5-4 and J is TRBJ2-7, with 9 bases lining up with TRBD1. CDR1 and CDR2 (germline): SGHNT, YYREEE (reference sequence). The CDR3 extends over 15 amino acids. Germline trimming cut 4 bases from V and 6 bases from J; bases unmatched to any gene: 11. CDR3: CASSTPGTGSVEQYF. The CDR3 nucleotides are TGTGCCAGCAGCACCCCCGGGACAGGGTCCGTCGAGCAGTACTTC.

This clone was seen more than once but under ten times. The chain couples TRBV7-9 to TRBJ2-3, with 11 positions matching TRBD2. V lost 2 bases to trimming and J lost 5 bases; unmatched junction nucleotides: 6. The CDR3 is 16 residues long. CDR1 and CDR2 (germline): SEHNR, FQNEAQ (reference sequence). CDR3 coding DNA: TGTGCCAGCAGCTTATTTGGTAGCGGGGGGGAAGATACGCAGTATTTT. Translating it yields CASSLFGSGGEDTQYF.

The chain uses TRBV10-2 and TRBJ2-2; D unresolved. The length of the CDR3 is 15 residues. Germline lookup yields CDR1 WSHSY and CDR2 SAAADI. Trimming removed 7 bases at V and 2 bases at J, with 14 bases between. DNA of the CDR3: TGCGCCAGCAAGAGCCTCGACACAAACACCGGGGAGCTGTTTTTT. Its protein product is CASKSLDTNTGELFF.

J is TRBJ1-1 and V is TRBV4-2, with a tentative D call TRBD1 (6 bases). CDR3 length equals 14 residues. V lost 1 base, J lost 4 bases, and 10 bases lay in between. The germline gives CDR1 LGHNA, CDR2 YNFKEQ. The CDR3 protein is CASSQAQGGTEAFF. Here the CDR3 DNA reads TGTGCCAGCAGCCAAGCACAGGGCGGCACTGAAGCTTTCTTT.

The table lists this clone with a few counts. The chain employs TRBV5-1 and TRBJ1-5; no reliable D call. The CDR3 runs to 14 residues. CDR1 is SGHRS and CDR2 is YFSETQ in the germline V gene. The germline V and J ends were trimmed by 0 bases and 3 bases, with 7 bases remaining between them. The CDR3 region is CASSLGHNNQPQHF. The CDR3 region has the DNA TGCGCCAGCAGCTTGGGGCACAACAATCAGCCCCAGCATTTT. Based on the CDR3 plus reference TRBV5-1 and TRBJ1-5, the full variable domain is KAGVTQTPRYLIKTRGQQVTLSCSPISGHRSVSWYQQTPGQGLQFLFEYFSETQRNKGNFPGRFSGRQFSNSRSEMNVSTLELGDSALYLCASSLGHNNQPQHFGDGTRLSIL.

The chain couples TRBV9 to TRBJ1-2, with TRBD1 matching 10 bases. This CDR3 has 16 residues. Germline CDR1 reads SGDLS; CDR2 reads YYNGEE. V was clipped by 4 bases and J by 2 bases; unmatched bases: 8. The CDR3 loop reads CASSSSRGQGNYGYTF. The DNA for the CDR3 is TGTGCCAGCAGCTCAAGCCGGGGACAGGGGAACTATGGCTACACCTTC.

The J gene is TRBJ1-1, the V gene TRBV10-3; TRBD1 might be the D (5 bases). The CDR3 contains 13 residues. Germline assignment: CDR1 ENHRY and CDR2 SYGVKD. V lost 11 bases and J lost 1, with 14 bases in between. CDR3 protein: CAGKAGENTEAFF. As DNA, the CDR3 is TGTGCCGGGAAAGCGGGGGAGAACACTGAAGCTTTCTTT.

The J gene is TRBJ1-5, the V gene TRBV15, with D possibly TRBD1 on 6 matching bases. The CDR3 consists of 13 residues. The germline V and J ends were trimmed by 5 bases and 7 bases, with 12 bases remaining between them. Germline CDR1 is LNHNV and CDR2 is YYDKDF (reference sequence). CDR3 loop: CATSQGLGQPQHF. The CDR3 DNA follows: TGTGCCACCAGCCAGGGGCTCGGACAGCCCCAGCATTTT.